The T cell receptor (beta chain) under discussion was sequenced for a study of STAT3 mutations in large granular lymphocyte leukemia. Regarding this clone: Its antigen is unidentified.

V was cut by 7 bases and J by 2 bases, with 8 bases left in between. The CDR3 extends over 12 amino acids. Germline values: CDR1 MNHEY, CDR2 SMNVEV (reference sequence). Whole-study findings and limits: At least one immunodominant TCR beta clonotype appeared in every T-cell large granular lymphocyte leukemia patient.

Average productive template count per sample was approximately 41,000. Here immunoSEQ multiplex PCR was the method, and the copy in TCRdb shows in-frame clones only, minus some. The sample carries tens of thousands of clones, 60% to 85% recorded once. The clonotype comes from a woman aged 50 to 65 with T-cell large granular lymphocyte leukemia. Some clones in this sample may be carry-over from other donors' samples. The material sequenced was peripheral blood mononuclear cells. J is TRBJ2-5 and V is TRBV27, with D perhaps matching TRBD2 (6 bases). The CDR3 DNA sequence: TGTGCCAGCAAAGGAGGGCAAGAGACCCAGTACTTC. It encodes CASKGGQETQYF.